This T cell receptor (beta chain) was obtained from a study of CD8 T cells in ankylosing spondylitis. TCRdb called the 5' RACE reads again in MiXCR, with one record for every CDR3 protein. The sample lists some 840,000 distinct CDR3 sequences, about an eighth occurring once. This clonotype was counted a few times. Its antigen is not identified. Findings and limits, study-wide: Ankylosing spondylitis blood seemed to carry a telltale TCR beta motif made of eight or nine highly homologous variants.

V was shortened by 3 bases and J by 8 bases, with 16 bases between the two germline ends. Germline loops: CDR1 DFQATT, CDR2 SNEGSKA (reference sequence). The CDR3 covers 14 residues. Sequencing was carried out using blood, either unsorted or a sorted T cell fraction (not recorded which). This TCR came from a male donor with ankylosing spondylitis. The gene calls are TRBV20-1 and TRBJ1-4; no firm D call. The CDR3 bases are TGCAGTGCTAGCGCCGGATTTCTCGGCGAAAAACTGTTTTTT. It translates to CSASAGFLGEKLFF.